This TCR beta chain is drawn from a study of blood T cell repertoires in COVID-19. Sequenced by immunoSEQ multiplex PCR; TCRdb stores in-frame clones only, minus some. Among around 28,000 clones listed, 89% were seen once. Germline lookup yields CDR1 SEHNR and CDR2 FQNEAQ (reference sequence). This CDR3 spans 15 amino acids. V trimming: 6 bases; J trimming: 1 base; junction bases outside the gene matches: 5. Source material: peripheral blood. The V and J genes are TRBV7-9 and TRBJ1-1; 10 nucleotides align to TRBD1. This clonotype was obtained from a man at least 80 years old with acute or convalescent COVID-19. The CDR3 here is CASRGQGGPNTEAFF. The CDR3 DNA is TGTGCCAGCAGAGGACAGGGGGGGCCGAACACTGAAGCTTTCTTT.